A single sample gave rise to the 27 T cell receptor beta chains below, sequenced in a study of cytomegalovirus exposure and HLA in healthy donors listed by TCRdb under 2017. The method was the immunoSEQ multiplex PCR assay. The multiplex PCR relied on a mix of 60 forward primers for TCR Vbeta segments and 13 reverse primers for TCR Jbeta segments. As stored in TCRdb, this immuneACCESS dataset retains in-frame rearrangements with V and J assigned. A fraction of the clones does not appear; measured against another copy, unresolved V genes explain less than half of the discrepancy, and the remainder lacks a known reason. This sample is represented by about 88,000 clones; 75% to 85% of them were singletons. The top ten clones comprise 4.9% of the sample. Material: PBMCs. These receptors were taken from a woman in her thirties or forties in good health and CMV-seronegative.

This clone was seen only once. V gene TRBV5-8 combines with J gene TRBJ2-7; D gene unclear. The CDR3 has 11 amino acids. Germline-derived CDR1 and CDR2 are SGHTS and YDEGEE. V dropped 2 bases and J dropped 4 bases, with 4 bases sitting between them. This CDR3 is CASSLTYEQYF. The CDR3 nucleotides are TGTGCCAGCAGCTTAACATACGAGCAGTACTTC.

CDR3 amino acids: CAISESGGSWGDGYTF. As DNA, the CDR3 is TGTGCCATCAGTGAGTCGGGCGGGTCGTGGGGAGATGGCTACACCTTC. The chain has TRBV10-3 and TRBJ1-2; no definite D call. In germline, CDR1 is ENHRY, CDR2 SYGVKD. There are 16 residues in the CDR3. The V gene lost 0 bases and the J gene lost 6 bases, with 17 bases spanning the gap.

The rearrangement joins TRBV2 to TRBJ1-5; perhaps TRBD1 as D (5 bases). Trimming left V 4 bases short and J 0 bases short, with 10 bases between. This CDR3 is built from 15 residues. Germline lookup yields CDR1 SNHLY and CDR2 FYNNEI. The chain's CDR3 is CASSVEGVSNQPQHF. The CDR3 region has the DNA TGTGCCAGCAGTGTGGAAGGGGTTAGCAATCAGCCCCAGCATTTT.

The rearrangement joins TRBV30 to TRBJ2-1; 8 nucleotides agree with TRBD2. The CDR3 length is 17 residues. CDR1 is GTSNPN and CDR2 is SVGIG in the germline V gene (reference sequence). The ends lost 4 bases at V and 1 base at J; junction bases unmatched: 12. The CDR3 coding sequence is TGTGCCTGGAAGGGGGGGGCCCCGGGAGGGTCCTACAATGAGCAGTTCTTC. Its translation is CAWKGGAPGGSYNEQFF.

The chain recombines TRBV12-5 with TRBJ1-6; D uncertain. Trimming took 5 bases from V and 14 from J, leaving 13 bases between them. The CDR3 has 12 residues. Germline V lookup: CDR1 LGHNT, CDR2 FRNRAP. CDR3 sequence (DNA): TGTGCTAGTGGTCCGTCAATCGGGTCCCTCCACTTT. Encoded protein: CASGPSIGSLHF.

The chain recombines TRBV30 with TRBJ1-1; D not certain. Trimming pared 3 bases from V and 2 bases from J, leaving 4 bases between. The CDR3 extends over 11 amino acids. The germline CDR1 and CDR2 sequences are GTSNPN and SVGIG (reference sequence). The CDR3 here is CAWRRNTEAFF. Written as DNA, the CDR3 is TGTGCCTGGAGGCGTAACACTGAAGCTTTCTTT.

This chain's CDR3 is CASSLNNGNTIYF. Here the CDR3 DNA reads TGTGCCAGCAGTTTAAATAATGGAAACACCATATATTTT. The chain employs TRBV28 and TRBJ1-3; D gene ambiguous. Trimming shortened V by 2 bases and J by 3 bases, and 5 bases separated the two germline ends. Germline-derived CDR1 and CDR2 are MDHEN and SYDVKM. The CDR3 sequence is 13 residues long.

The chain recombines TRBV10-1 with TRBJ2-5; no clear D gene. Trimming took off 3 bases at V and 2 bases at J, with 7 bases between the two ends. From germline, CDR1 is WNHNN and CDR2 SYGVQD (reference sequence). The CDR3 contains 13 residues. CDR3 protein: CASSDGLQETQYF. CDR3 nucleotide sequence: TGCGCCAGCAGTGATGGGCTTCAAGAGACCCAGTACTTC.

This chain connects TRBV6-5 to TRBJ1-1; possible D gene TRBD1, 5 bases. CDR3 length equals 14 residues. V dropped 6 bases and J dropped 2 bases, with 13 bases sitting between them. CDR1 MNHEY and CDR2 SVGAGI come from the germline V gene. CDR3 sequence (DNA): TGTGCCAGCAGCTCCCGGACACTAAACACTGAAGCTTTCTTT. Translating gives CASSSRTLNTEAFF.

V gene TRBV10-1 combines with J gene TRBJ2-7; maybe TRBD1 (6 bases). CDR3 length: 15 residues. V was shortened by 2 bases and J by 2 bases, with 13 bases between the two germline ends. Germline V CDR1 and CDR2: WNHNN, SYGVQD (reference sequence). CDR3 sequence reads: CASSETGGGPYEQYF. For the CDR3, the DNA is TGCGCCAGCAGTGAGACTGGGGGCGGTCCCTACGAGCAGTACTTC.

Regarding this clone: One end of the junction varies from germline; a read error may be responsible. The chain carries TRBV30 and TRBJ2-3; unclear D gene. Per the germline V gene, CDR1 is GTSNPN and CDR2 is SVGIG (reference sequence). This CDR3 is built from 12 residues. The CDR3 reads CAWTGHDDTKYF. The CDR3 DNA reads TGTGCCTGGACTGGGCACGATGATACGAAGTATTTT.

This chain links TRBV15 with TRBJ1-1; TRBD1 might be the D (6 bases). Trimming cost V 0 bases and J 1 base, with 12 bases left between them. Germline lookup yields CDR1 LNHNV and CDR2 YYDKDF (reference sequence). This CDR3 comprises 16 residues. For the CDR3, the DNA is TGTGCCACCAGCAGAGATCTCACAGGGCGGAACACTGAAGCTTTCTTT. Amino acids: CATSRDLTGRNTEAFF.

Only a few counts were recorded for this clone. The chain combines TRBV6-6 with TRBJ1-5, with D hard to call. The CDR3 contains 13 residues. The V gene lost 4 bases and the J gene lost 2 bases, with 6 bases spanning the gap. In germline, CDR1 is MNHNY, CDR2 SVGAGI (reference sequence). CDR3 protein: CASSSQGNQPQHF. The DNA for the CDR3 is TGTGCCAGCAGTTCCCAGGGCAATCAGCCCCAGCATTTT.

V gene TRBV13 combines with J gene TRBJ2-5; tentatively, D is TRBD2 (5 bases). Germline CDR1 and CDR2: PRHDT and FYEKMQ (reference sequence). The CDR3 length is 14 residues. V was pared by 0 bases and J by 5 bases, with 10 bases between. The CDR3 DNA reads TGTGCCAGCAGCTTAGGCCGGGATCCGGAGACCCAGTACTTC. This translates into CASSLGRDPETQYF.

The chain is built from TRBV5-1 and TRBJ1-6; no reliable D call. Germline-derived CDR1 and CDR2 are SGHRS and YFSETQ. The ends were cut back, 1 base at V and 7 bases at J, with 18 bases in the middle. The CDR3 length is 17 residues. The CDR3 sequence: CASSLNSPGVGNSPLHF. CDR3 in DNA: TGCGCCAGCAGCTTGAATTCTCCCGGGGTGGGCAATTCACCCCTCCACTTT.

The genes are TRBV2 and TRBJ1-6; possible D gene TRBD1, 5 bases. Germline lookup yields CDR1 SNHLY and CDR2 FYNNEI. The length of the CDR3 is 15 residues. Trimming pared 11 bases from V and 9 bases from J, leaving 23 bases between. CDR3 residues: CAARGRSFPISPLHF. In nucleotides, the CDR3 is TGTGCCGCAAGGGGCAGGAGTTTTCCAATTTCACCCCTCCACTTT. The whole variable domain, remainder taken from reference TRBV2 and TRBJ1-6, is EPEVTQTPSHQVTQMGQEVILRCVPISNHLYFYWYRQILGQKVEFLVSFYNNEISEKSEIFDDQFSVERPDGSNFTLKIRSTKLEDSAMYFCAARGRSFPISPLHFGNGTRLTVT.

The V call is TRBV2, the J call TRBJ1-3; tentative D call: TRBD1 (6 bases). In germline, CDR1 is SNHLY, CDR2 FYNNEI. The germline V and J ends were trimmed by 1 base and 2 bases, with 9 bases remaining between them. This CDR3 has 15 amino acids. CDR3 nucleotide sequence: TGTGCCAGCAGTGAAGACCAGGGGCCTGGAAACACCATATATTTT. Amino acids: CASSEDQGPGNTIYF.

This clone was counted a few times. The rearrangement uses TRBV7-9 and TRBJ2-3, with 12 positions matching TRBD2. V was clipped by 5 bases and J by 6 bases; unmatched bases: 6. This CDR3 region has 15 residues. Germline V lookup: CDR1 SEHNR, CDR2 FQNEAQ (reference sequence). The CDR3 loop is CASSPASGGADTQYF. Here the CDR3 DNA reads TGTGCCAGCAGCCCCGCTAGCGGGGGGGCCGATACGCAGTATTTT. Looking up the rest from reference TRBV7-9 and TRBJ2-3 gives the full variable domain: DTGVSQNPRHKITKRGQNVTFRCDPISEHNRLYWYRQTLGQGPEFLTYFQNEAQLEKSRLLSDRFSAERPKGSFSTLEIQRTEQGDSAMYLCASSPASGGADTQYFGPGTRLTVL.

This clone was picked up a small number of times. The chain carries TRBV30 and TRBJ2-7; 7 bases align to TRBD1. The CDR3 runs to 12 residues. V was pared by 1 base and J by 3 bases, with 0 bases of the junction left unmatched. Germline CDR1 and CDR2: GTSNPN and SVGIG (reference sequence). CDR3 nucleotides: TGTGCCTGGAGTGACAGGGGCTACGAGCAGTACTTC. Protein product: CAWSDRGYEQYF.

The V and J genes are TRBV30 and TRBJ2-5; D perhaps matches TRBD2 (6 bases). This CDR3 is 13 amino acids long. The germline gives CDR1 GTSNPN, CDR2 SVGIG (reference sequence). With 3 bases removed from V and 5 bases from J, the gap between germline ends came to 13 bases. The CDR3 reads CAWRRDWGETQYF. CDR3 in DNA: TGTGCCTGGAGGAGGGACTGGGGGGAGACCCAGTACTTC.

This clone was observed a handful of times. The chain uses TRBV9 and TRBJ2-7; 7 bases agree with TRBD2. The V gene end was trimmed by 0 bases and the J gene end by 7 bases; junction bases not matched to a gene: 7. The CDR3 spans 14 residues. Germline loops: CDR1 SGDLS, CDR2 YYNGEE. CDR3 amino acids: CASSVATGRDEQYF. As DNA, the CDR3 is TGTGCCAGCAGCGTAGCTACGGGGAGGGATGAGCAGTACTTC.

This rearrangement joins TRBV7-2 to TRBJ2-1; the match to TRBD2 covers 7 bases. V was pared by 5 bases and J by 5 bases, with 12 bases of the junction left unmatched. This CDR3 has 16 amino acids. Germline V gives CDR1 SGHTA, CDR2 FQGNSA. CDR3: CASSKEGGGRNNEQFF. CDR3 DNA: TGTGCCAGCAGCAAAGAGGGCGGGGGAAGGAACAATGAGCAGTTCTTC.

The rearrangement uses TRBV29-1 and TRBJ1-2, with a possible D match to TRBD1 (6 bases). Trimming took 6 bases from V and 4 from J, leaving 12 bases between them. The CDR3 runs to 12 residues. CDR1 is SQVTM and CDR2 is ANQGSEA in the germline V gene. The CDR3 is CSVAGAGYGYTF. The CDR3 DNA reads as TGCAGCGTGGCAGGGGCTGGCTATGGCTACACCTTC.

V is TRBV28 and J is TRBJ2-7, with TRBD1 identical over 9 bases. J was trimmed by 1 base and V by 6 bases; bases with no gene match: 7. CDR3 length: 15 residues. The germline CDR1 and CDR2 sequences are MDHEN and SYDVKM. The DNA for the CDR3 is TGTGCCAGCAGATCCCCCGGGACAGGGTCCTACGAGCAGTACGTC. As protein: CASRSPGTGSYEQYV.

For this clone: At the DNA level, this CDR3 is encoded by other sequences in the same sample as well. J is TRBJ1-2 and V is TRBV9, with TRBD1 as a possible D gene (6 bases). The CDR3 is made up of 13 amino acids. In germline, CDR1 is SGDLS, CDR2 YYNGEE. Trimming stripped 4 bases from V and 2 bases from J, with 9 bases between. In nucleotides, the CDR3 is TGTGCCAGCAGCCCTGGACAGAACTATGGCTACACCTTC. This codes for CASSPGQNYGYTF.

The chain combines TRBV7-6 with TRBJ2-3, with 7 bases matching TRBD1. Germline V gene data show CDR1 as SGHVS and CDR2 as FNYEAQ. This CDR3 contains 16 residues. With V trimmed by 1 base and J by 3 bases, 7 bases remained unmatched. This CDR3 reads CASSLVIGGRTDTQYF. In DNA, the CDR3 is TGTGCCAGCAGCTTAGTGATAGGGGGCAGGACAGATACGCAGTATTTT.

This sequence joins TRBV18 and TRBJ1-2; D is unresolved. The germline V and J ends were trimmed by 3 bases and 2 bases, with 7 bases remaining between them. Germline V lookup: CDR1 KGHSH, CDR2 LQKENI. This CDR3 contains 13 residues. The CDR3 DNA sequence: TGTGCCAGCTCACCGGGCGAGAACTATGGCTACACCTTC. The encoded protein is CASSPGENYGYTF.